This passage covers 5 T cell receptor beta chains from one sample sequenced in a study of blood T cell repertoires in COVID-19. Here immunoSEQ multiplex PCR was the method, and the copy in TCRdb shows in-frame clones only, minus some. The profile covers approximately 130,000 clones, with around 89% appearing a single time and 1.5% taken by the ten largest. Material for sequencing was peripheral blood. The origin of the receptors is a human donor in a cohort sampled during active COVID-19.

This sequence joins TRBV5-1 and TRBJ2-5; TRBD2 matches 13 bases. After removal of 2 bases from V and 3 bases from J, the junction contained 1 base not matched to a gene. Germline loops: CDR1 SGHRS, CDR2 YFSETQ. There are 15 residues in the CDR3. CDR3 nucleotides: TGCGCCAGCAGCTTAGGGACTAGCGGGGAAGAGACCCAGTACTTC. It specifies CASSLGTSGEETQYF. The whole variable domain, remainder taken from reference TRBV5-1 and TRBJ2-5, is KAGVTQTPRYLIKTRGQQVTLSCSPISGHRSVSWYQQTPGQGLQFLFEYFSETQRNKGNFPGRFSGRQFSNSRSEMNVSTLELGDSALYLCASSLGTSGEETQYFGPGTRLLVL.

The rearrangement links TRBV11-1 to TRBJ2-7; a weak D match, TRBD2 (6 bases). With 3 bases removed from V and 5 bases from J, the gap between germline ends came to 11 bases. The CDR3 is made up of 13 amino acids. CDR1 is SGHAT, CDR2 FQDESV, per germline (reference sequence). CDR3 in amino acids: CASSFGGSDEQYF. In nucleotides, the CDR3 is TGTGCCAGCAGCTTCGGGGGTTCCGACGAGCAGTACTTC.

The V gene is TRBV27, the J gene TRBJ2-5, with D tentatively TRBD2 (6 bases). The CDR3 sequence is 14 residues long. From germline, CDR1 is MNHEY and CDR2 SMNVEV (reference sequence). Between the trimmed V and J ends, which lost 3 bases and 1 base, there was a span of 9 bases. The CDR3 reads CASSFGGTQETQYF. The CDR3 DNA sequence: TGTGCCAGCAGTTTCGGAGGGACCCAAGAGACCCAGTACTTC.

V is TRBV6-5 and J is TRBJ2-5, with D possibly matching TRBD2 (5 bases). V dropped 8 bases and J dropped 4 bases, with 11 bases sitting between them. Germline V gives CDR1 MNHEY, CDR2 SVGAGI. CDR3 length: 12 amino acids. Here the CDR3 DNA reads TGTGCCAGCGGAGGTCTAGGAGAGACCCAGTACTTC. It yields the protein CASGGLGETQYF.

The chain employs TRBV20-1 and TRBJ2-1, with 8 bases fitting TRBD2. Per the germline V gene, CDR1 is DFQATT and CDR2 is SNEGSKA (reference sequence). With 3 bases clipped from V and 3 bases from J, the junction kept 7 bases outside the gene matches. The CDR3 spans 15 residues. The CDR3 sequence: CSASTAGGYYNEQFF. The CDR3 DNA follows: TGCAGTGCTAGTACGGCGGGGGGCTACTACAATGAGCAGTTCTTC.